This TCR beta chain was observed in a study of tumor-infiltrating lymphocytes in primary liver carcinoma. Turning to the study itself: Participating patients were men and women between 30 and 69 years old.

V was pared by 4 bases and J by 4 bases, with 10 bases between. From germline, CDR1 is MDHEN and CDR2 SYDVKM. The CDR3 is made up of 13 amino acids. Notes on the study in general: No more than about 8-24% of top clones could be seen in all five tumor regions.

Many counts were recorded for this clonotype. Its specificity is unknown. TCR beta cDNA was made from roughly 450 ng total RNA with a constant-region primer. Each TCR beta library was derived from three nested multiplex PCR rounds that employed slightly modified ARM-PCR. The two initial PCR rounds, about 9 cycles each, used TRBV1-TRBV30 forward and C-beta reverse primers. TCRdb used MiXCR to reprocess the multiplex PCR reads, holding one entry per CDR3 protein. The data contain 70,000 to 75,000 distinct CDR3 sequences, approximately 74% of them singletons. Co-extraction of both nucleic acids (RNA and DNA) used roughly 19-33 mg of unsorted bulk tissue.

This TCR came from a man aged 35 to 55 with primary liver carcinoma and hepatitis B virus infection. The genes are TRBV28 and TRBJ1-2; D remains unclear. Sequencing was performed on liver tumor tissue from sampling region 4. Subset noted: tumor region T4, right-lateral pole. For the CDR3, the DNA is TGTGCCAGCAGTTCCCACACAATCTATGGCTACACCTTC. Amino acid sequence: CASSSHTIYGYTF.